These 5 T cell receptor beta chains share one sample of origin, sequenced in a study of immune heterogeneity within non-small cell lung tumors. Template came from bulk tumor genomic DNA, at roughly 600 ng per sample. Every primary tumor yielded several biopsies, spaced far apart, that were taken during surgery. Curative operations were performed on patients who had untreated, newly diagnosed non-small cell lung cancer. A first 10-cycle multiplex round used 32 V-gene and 13 J-gene primers on TCR beta CDR3. TCRdb reprocessed the multiplex PCR reads with MiXCR, giving one entry per CDR3 protein. The table has roughly 3,900 distinct CDR3 sequences, 27% seen once. Sequences were obtained from lung tumor tissue. These receptors came from a man in his fifties or sixties with non-small cell lung cancer.

V usage is TRBV20-1 and J usage is TRBJ1-3; TRBD1 aligns across 11 bases. J lost 6 bases, V lost 0 bases, and 4 bases had no gene match. This CDR3 spans 15 amino acids. The V gene's germline CDR1 is DFQATT and CDR2 SNEGSKA (reference sequence). The DNA of the CDR3 is TGCAGTGCTAGAGACAGGGACAGGGGGATAAACACCATATATTTT. As protein: CSARDRDRGINTIYF.

By share of the sample, this clonotype is medium-sized. In DNA, the CDR3 is TGCAGTGCTAGGAACTCACAGGCGTCCTACGAGCAGTACTTC. This codes for CSARNSQASYEQYF. The rearrangement uses TRBV20-1 and TRBJ2-7, with D maybe TRBD1 (5 bases). Trimming took off 3 bases at V and 1 base at J, with 13 bases between the two ends. The CDR3 runs 14 residues. From germline, CDR1 is DFQATT and CDR2 SNEGSKA (reference sequence).

This clonotype counts as medium-sized. The chain has TRBV6-1 and TRBJ1-5, with D possibly matching TRBD1 (5 bases). This CDR3 spans 13 amino acids. Trimming removed 5 bases from V and 4 bases from J, with 9 bases in between. Germline V gene data show CDR1 as MNHNS and CDR2 as SASEGT. The CDR3 is CASSTRQNQPQHF. CDR3 bases: TGTGCCAGCAGTACCCGACAGAATCAGCCCCAGCATTTT.

In its sample, this clonotype ranks as medium-sized. The genes are TRBV18 and TRBJ2-7, with 9 bases aligning to TRBD1. The V and J ends lost 4 bases and 5 bases, in that order; junction bases with no gene match: 12. Germline V lookup: CDR1 KGHSH, CDR2 LQKENI. CDR3 length equals 16 residues. CDR3 sequence reads: CASSLTQGQGLNEQYF. The CDR3 nucleotides read TGTGCCAGCTCACTCACTCAGGGACAGGGACTCAACGAGCAGTACTTC. The complete variable domain, with remaining parts taken from reference TRBV18 and TRBJ2-7, reads NAGVMQNPRHLVRRRGQEARLRCSPMKGHSHVYWYRQLPEEGLKFMVYLQKENIIDESGMPKERFSAEFPKEGPSILRIQQVVRGDSAAYFCASSLTQGQGLNEQYFGPGTRLTVT.

This clonotype is classed as medium-sized. The V and J genes are TRBV19 and TRBJ1-4; tentative D call: TRBD1 (6 bases). This CDR3 comprises 17 residues. The V gene lost 3 bases and the J gene lost 4 bases, with 18 bases spanning the gap. Germline CDR1 is LNHDA and CDR2 is SQIVND (reference sequence). CDR3 in amino acids: CASSIGTGYSSNEKLFF. Written as DNA, the CDR3 is TGTGCCAGTAGTATTGGTACAGGGTATTCCAGTAATGAAAAACTGTTTTTT.